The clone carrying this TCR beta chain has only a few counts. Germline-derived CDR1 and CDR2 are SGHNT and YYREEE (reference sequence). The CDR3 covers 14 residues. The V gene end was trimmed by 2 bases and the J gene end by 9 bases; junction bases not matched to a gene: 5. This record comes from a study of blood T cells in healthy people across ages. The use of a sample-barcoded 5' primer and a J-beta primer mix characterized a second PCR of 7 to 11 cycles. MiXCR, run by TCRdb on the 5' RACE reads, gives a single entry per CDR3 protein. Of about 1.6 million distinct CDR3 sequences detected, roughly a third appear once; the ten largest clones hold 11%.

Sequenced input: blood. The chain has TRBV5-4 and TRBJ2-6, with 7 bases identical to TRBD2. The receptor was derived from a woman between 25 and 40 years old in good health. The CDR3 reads CASSLVGTNNVLTF. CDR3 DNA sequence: TGTGCCAGCAGCTTAGTAGGGACTAACAACGTCCTGACTTTC.